This T cell receptor beta chain was profiled in a study of PD-1 blockade in classical Hodgkin lymphoma. Produced via immunoSEQ multiplex PCR; TCRdb's table is partial and in-frame only. The repertoire holds nearly 55,000 clones, with 81% as singletons. Broader study findings: Possible causes of repertoire differences, disease activity or prior therapy, remain undefined.

Exposure to brentuximab vedotin varied, and each patient had relapsed following autologous stem cell transplantation. About this clone: Its antigen is not identified.

The CDR3 has 19 residues. The germline V gene encodes CDR1 GTSNPN and CDR2 SVGIG (reference sequence). V lost 2 bases and J lost 0; bases outside the gene matches: 12. The input for sequencing was peripheral blood mononuclear cells (PBMCs), taken at baseline. The chain uses TRBV30 and TRBJ2-3, with 12 positions matching TRBD2. The sequence was collected from a human donor with classical Hodgkin lymphoma. Here the CDR3 DNA reads TGTGCCTGGAGTTTAAGCCTGGGACTAGCGGGCTCTAGCACAGATACGCAGTATTTT. It yields the protein CAWSLSLGLAGSSTDTQYF.